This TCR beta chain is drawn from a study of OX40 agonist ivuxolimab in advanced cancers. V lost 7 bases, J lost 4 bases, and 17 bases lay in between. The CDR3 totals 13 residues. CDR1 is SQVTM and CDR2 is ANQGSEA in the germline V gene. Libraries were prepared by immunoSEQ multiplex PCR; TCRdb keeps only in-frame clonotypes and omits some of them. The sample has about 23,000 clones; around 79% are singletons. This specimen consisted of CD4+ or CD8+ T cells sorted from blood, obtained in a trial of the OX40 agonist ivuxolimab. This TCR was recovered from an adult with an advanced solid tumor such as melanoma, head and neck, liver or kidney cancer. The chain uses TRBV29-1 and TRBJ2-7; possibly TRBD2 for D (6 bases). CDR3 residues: CSAGGSGAYEQYF. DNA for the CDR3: TGCAGCGCCGGAGGGAGCGGAGCTTACGAGCAGTACTTC.